This record looks at one T cell receptor beta chain sequence and its context. Its specificity is unknown. Sequenced by immunoSEQ multiplex PCR; TCRdb stores in-frame clones only, minus some. The sample shows some 2.3 million clones, just over 90% of them seen only once. CDR1 is MGHRA and CDR2 is YSYEKL in the germline V gene. The CDR3 sequence is 16 residues long. Trimming cost V 0 bases and J 6 bases, with 15 bases left between them. Those who donated, Caucasian adults without exception, all lived in Nashville, Tennessee. These data are taken from a study of shared clonotypes between healthy human individuals. Background on the study: Aged between 18 and 49, the donors were a couple of women and three men.

Study-level points and caveats: Large depth notwithstanding, sorted-subset sequencing proved incomplete by rarefaction. Naive subsets, compared against memory subsets, generally had larger estimated richness values.

The sequence was obtained from a man aged 18-30 years in good health. Some clones in this sample may be carry-over from other donors' samples. The source material was naive CD4+ T cells from PBMCs. Subset noted: CD45RA+ positively selected. This chain joins TRBV4-1 and TRBJ2-1; D remains unclear. The CDR3 sequence is CASSQERRALGNEQFF. Here the CDR3 DNA reads TGCGCCAGCAGCCAAGAAAGAAGGGCTCTCGGCAATGAGCAGTTCTTC.